The next 15 T cell receptor beta chains were all read from a single sample in a study of blood T cell repertoires in COVID-19. Using immunoSEQ multiplex PCR, the repertoire was profiled, and TCRdb retains in-frame clones only, with some absent. The sample carries over 120,000 clones, 81% recorded once. The sequenced material came from peripheral blood. These receptors all come from a human donor in a cohort sampled during active COVID-19.

The rearrangement uses TRBV6-5 and TRBJ2-1, with TRBD2 matching 11 bases. The CDR3 consists of 15 residues. The germline V gene encodes CDR1 MNHEY and CDR2 SVGAGI. V was pared by 4 bases and J by 9 bases, with 8 bases of the junction left unmatched. The CDR3 DNA reads as TGTGCCAGCAGTTCTACTAGCGGGAGCTCGACTGAGCAGTTCTTC. Translated: CASSSTSGSSTEQFF.

This clone appeared once. The chain joins TRBV5-1 to TRBJ1-4; 7 bases are shared with TRBD1. Unmatched junction bases numbered 4, after V lost 4 bases and J lost 4 bases. The CDR3 extends over 14 amino acids. CDR1 SGHRS and CDR2 YFSETQ come from the germline V gene. The chain's CDR3 is CASSVGTVNEKLFF. The CDR3 bases are TGCGCCAGCAGCGTCGGGACAGTTAATGAAAAACTGTTTTTT.

The V gene is TRBV3-1 (or the pseudogene TRBV3-2), the J gene TRBJ2-1; 8 positions agree with TRBD2. J lost 5 bases, V lost 2 bases, and 8 bases had no gene match. Germline assignment: CDR1 LGHDT and CDR2 YNNKEL (reference sequence). The CDR3 is made up of 16 amino acids. The CDR3 protein is CASSQLGLAGNNEQFF. The CDR3 bases are TGTGCCAGCAGCCAATTGGGGCTAGCGGGCAACAATGAGCAGTTCTTC.

The rearrangement joins TRBV27 to TRBJ2-7; 10 bases are shared with TRBD2. Germline V gene lookup returns CDR1 MNHEY and CDR2 SMNVEV (reference sequence). V lost 6 bases and J lost 6; bases outside the gene matches: 5. CDR3 size: 13 residues. DNA of the CDR3: TGTGCCAGCAGCCAGAAGCGGGAGGGCGAGCAGTACTTC. This encodes CASSQKREGEQYF.

As DNA, the CDR3 is TGTGCCAGCAGCTTAGCGGGACAGCCGAACTATGGCTACACCTTC. Residues: CASSLAGQPNYGYTF. The rearrangement joins TRBV7-9 to TRBJ1-2, with 7 bases identical to TRBD1. CDR1 is SEHNR and CDR2 is FQNEAQ in the germline V gene (reference sequence). The CDR3 extends over 15 amino acids. Losses at the gene ends were 0 bases for V and 2 bases for J; bases not matched to a gene: 3.

The table lists this clone with a count of one. The rearrangement uses TRBV18 and TRBJ1-1, with D hard to call. V lost 3 bases and J lost 2, with 10 bases in between. This CDR3 has 14 residues. The V gene's germline CDR1 is KGHSH and CDR2 LQKENI. The CDR3 here is CASSPTEANTEAFF. CDR3 DNA sequence: TGTGCCAGCTCACCTACCGAGGCCAACACTGAAGCTTTCTTT. Drawing the rest from reference TRBV18 and TRBJ1-1, the complete variable domain is NAGVMQNPRHLVRRRGQEARLRCSPMKGHSHVYWYRQLPEEGLKFMVYLQKENIIDESGMPKERFSAEFPKEGPSILRIQQVVRGDSAAYFCASSPTEANTEAFFGQGTRLTVV.

This clone was picked up a small number of times. The V gene is TRBV29-1, the J gene TRBJ2-5; tentative D call: TRBD1 (6 bases). V lost 7 bases to trimming and J lost 3 bases, with 18 bases between them. Per the germline V gene, CDR1 is SQVTM and CDR2 is ANQGSEA. The CDR3 length is 14 residues. CDR3 protein: CSAEGNRAEETQYF. The CDR3 region has the DNA TGCAGCGCCGAGGGGAACAGGGCGGAAGAGACCCAGTACTTC.

The chain carries TRBV4-3 and TRBJ1-3, with 7 bases lining up with TRBD1. Looked up from germline, CDR1 is LGHNA and CDR2 is YSLEER. J gave up 3 bases and V 0 bases, and 11 bases lay outside the gene matches. This CDR3 spans 18 amino acids. CDR3 nucleotides: TGCGCCAGCAGCCAAGACGGTAGACAGGGCAGGTTTGGAAACACCATATATTTT. Translation gives CASSQDGRQGRFGNTIYF.

V and J are TRBV28 and TRBJ1-2; 7 bases line up with TRBD1. V lost 8 bases to trimming and J lost 2 bases; unmatched junction nucleotides: 5. Per germline, CDR1 MDHEN and CDR2 SYDVKM. This CDR3 is 13 amino acids long. This CDR3 is CASHDRANYGYTF. The CDR3, as DNA: TGTGCCAGCCACGACAGGGCCAACTATGGCTACACCTTC.

In this sample, this clone turned up once. V gene TRBV4-2 combines with J gene TRBJ2-1; 7 positions agree with TRBD2. The germline gives CDR1 LGHNA, CDR2 YNFKEQ. This CDR3 spans 16 amino acids. The V gene end was trimmed by 1 base and the J gene end by 2 bases; junction bases not matched to a gene: 5. Here the CDR3 reads CASSQGRDYPYNEQFF. CDR3 nucleotides: TGTGCCAGCAGCCAAGGCCGGGACTATCCCTACAATGAGCAGTTCTTC.

This chain uses TRBV5-1 with TRBJ2-7; 12 bases agree with TRBD2. The CDR3 is made up of 19 amino acids. V lost 0 bases to trimming and J lost 0 bases; unmatched junction nucleotides: 10. Per the germline V gene, CDR1 is SGHRS and CDR2 is YFSETQ. This CDR3 is CASSLGLAGGSLGSYEQYF. CDR3 DNA: TGCGCCAGCAGCTTGGGGCTAGCGGGAGGGTCCCTAGGCTCCTACGAGCAGTACTTC.

The V and J genes are TRBV7-2 and TRBJ1-1; D is unresolved. Germline V gene data show CDR1 as SGHTA and CDR2 as FQGNSA. The CDR3 sequence is 14 residues long. V gave up 2 bases and J gave up 8 bases, with 15 bases separating them. This chain's CDR3 is CASSLWEAEREAFF. The CDR3 nucleotides read TGTGCCAGCAGCTTATGGGAGGCGGAACGGGAAGCTTTCTTT.

The chain joins TRBV28 to TRBJ2-7; 8 bases map to TRBD1. This CDR3 region has 16 residues. The germline gives CDR1 MDHEN, CDR2 SYDVKM. The V gene end was trimmed by 4 bases and the J gene end by 3 bases; junction bases not matched to a gene: 11. The CDR3 nucleotides read TGTGCCAGCAGTTCGCCGACAGGGGACCTCTTCTACGAGCAGTACTTC. Protein: CASSSPTGDLFYEQYF.

The CDR3 DNA is TGTGCAAGTCGCTTAGTAGTCTTGGCGGGAAACTACAATGAGCAGTTCTTC. Amino acids: CASRLVVLAGNYNEQFF. The V gene is TRBV12-2, the J gene TRBJ2-1; the listed D gene, TRBD2, was not tested against the DNA. TRBV12-2 is listed as a pseudogene. CDR3 size: 17 residues.

The chain uses TRBV2 and TRBJ2-7, with TRBD2 identical over 8 bases. CDR1 SNHLY and CDR2 FYNNEI come from the germline V gene. Trimming took 8 bases from V and 7 from J; bases not matched to a gene: 10. The CDR3 is 13 residues long. The DNA for the CDR3 is TGTGCCAGCTGGCGGGAGGCCGGGGGGGAGCAGTACTTC. This encodes CASWREAGGEQYF.